The clone carrying this T cell receptor beta chain was found a few times. TCRdb re-analysed the RT-PCR reads in MiXCR, keeping a single row per CDR3 protein. The table shows about 960,000 distinct CDR3 sequences, with approximately 19% occurring only once. These data are taken from a study of patients and donors after allogeneic stem cell transplantation. The TCR was taken from a human donor who was either an allogeneic HSCT recipient or a stem cell or donor lymphocyte infusion donor (not recorded which). It is not recorded whose cells these are; they may come from a transplant donor. Material for sequencing was blood, either unsorted or a sorted T cell fraction (not recorded which).

CDR3 nucleotide sequence: TGCAGTGCTAGAACCTCTAGCGGGGGGGCCGCTTTCGATACGCAGTATTTT. Translation gives CSARTSSGGAAFDTQYF. The chain has TRBV20-1 and TRBJ2-3; 12 nucleotides align to TRBD2. This CDR3 contains 17 residues. The germline V gene has CDR1 DFQATT and CDR2 SNEGSKA (reference sequence). The ends lost 2 bases at V and 6 bases at J; junction bases unmatched: 12.